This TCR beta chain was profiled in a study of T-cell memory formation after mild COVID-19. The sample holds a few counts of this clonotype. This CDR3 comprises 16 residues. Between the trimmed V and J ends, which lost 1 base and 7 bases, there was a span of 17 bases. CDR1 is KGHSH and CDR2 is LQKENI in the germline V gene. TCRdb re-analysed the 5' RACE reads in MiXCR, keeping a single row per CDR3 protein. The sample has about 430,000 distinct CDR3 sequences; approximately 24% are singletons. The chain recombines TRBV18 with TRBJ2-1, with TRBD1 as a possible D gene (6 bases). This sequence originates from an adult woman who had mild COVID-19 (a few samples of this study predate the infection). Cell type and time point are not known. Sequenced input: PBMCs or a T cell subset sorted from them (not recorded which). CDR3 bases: TGTGCCAGCTCACCACTGTCCAGGGGCATTGTGAATGAGCAGTTCTTC. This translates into CASSPLSRGIVNEQFF.